Listed below are T cell receptor beta chains from one sample, sequenced in a study of spatial heterogeneity in lung cancer. TCRdb reprocessed the 5' RACE reads via MiXCR and lists one record per CDR3 protein. In the table there are under 14,000 distinct CDR3 sequences, approximately 8.7% of which are singletons. The sequences come from lung tumor tissue, collected at surgery. These receptors all stem from a female donor with early-stage non-small cell lung cancer. Each CDR3 is given with its conserved first and last residue. The D gene is left open where the match is weak. Clone size is shown for a subset of rows, as once, few, many or a class of expanded clone.

CDR3 length | clone size | D gene | J gene | V gene | CDR3 protein | CDR3 DNA
15 | many | NA | TRBJ2-5 | TRBV3-1 | CASSQDAQRQETQYF | TGTGCCAGCAGCCAAGATGCACAACGCCAAGAGACCCAGTACTTC
15 | NA | NA | TRBJ2-2 | TRBV11-2 | CASSLIASPTGELFF | TGTGCCAGCAGCTTAATTGCGAGTCCCACCGGGGAGCTGTTTTTT
14 | many | TRBD1 | TRBJ2-7 | TRBV5-4 | CASRWGQEVSEQYF | TGTGCCAGCAGATGGGGACAGGAGGTCTCCGAGCAGTACTTC
16 | many | NA | TRBJ1-3 | TRBV7-2 | CASSLGSGLSGNTIYF | TGTGCCAGCAGCTTAGGTTCAGGGCTCTCTGGAAACACCATATATTTT
14 | many | NA | TRBJ1-2 | TRBV20-1 | CSAREAEAFYGYTF | TGCAGTGCTAGAGAGGCGGAGGCGTTCTATGGCTACACCTTC
15 | medium-sized | NA | TRBJ2-3 | TRBV13 | CASSIQARLADTQYF | TGTGCCAGCAGCATCCAGGCCCGGTTGGCAGATACGCAGTATTTT
12 | many | NA | TRBJ2-7 | TRBV20-1 | CSAIEGDYEQYF | TGCAGTGCGATCGAAGGGGACTACGAGCAGTACTTC
15 | many | TRBD1 | TRBJ2-7 | TRBV19 | CASSIDRDRAYEQYF | TGTGCCAGTAGTATCGACCGGGACAGGGCATACGAGCAGTACTTC
15 | many | TRBD1 | TRBJ1-5 | TRBV7-3 | CASSRTGERNQPQHF | TGTGCCAGCAGCCGGACAGGGGAGCGCAATCAGCCCCAGCATTTT
17 | medium-sized | TRBD1 | TRBJ2-7 | TRBV28 | CASSRETGVIDTYEQYF | TGTGCCAGCAGTCGGGAGACAGGGGTGATAGATACCTACGAGCAGTACTTC
17 | many | NA | TRBJ2-2 | TRBV7-2 | CASSLAFGSLNTGELFF | TGTGCCAGCAGCTTAGCTTTTGGCTCCCTGAACACCGGGGAGCTGTTTTTT
13 | many | NA | TRBJ1-1 | TRBV5-6 | CASSLAGPLLRAF | TGTGCCAGCAGCTTGGCCGGACCCCTCCTGCGAGCCTTT
15 | medium-sized | NA | TRBJ2-3 | TRBV6-4 | CASSEDTSSTDTQYF | TGTGCCAGCAGTGAGGACACCTCTAGCACAGATACGCAGTATTTT
17 | many | TRBD2 | TRBJ2-1 | TRBV5-4 | CASSLELAGNSYNEQFF | TGTGCCAGCAGCTTGGAACTAGCGGGGAACTCCTACAATGAGCAGTTCTTC
16 | many | NA | TRBJ2-1 | TRBV7-2 | CASSLAGGSLYNEQFF | TGTGCCAGCAGCTTAGCGGGGGGCTCCTTATACAATGAGCAGTTCTTC
15 | NA | NA | TRBJ2-7 | TRBV6-1 | CASSEPRNFPTEQYF | TGTGCCAGCAGTGAGCCCCGGAACTTTCCTACGGAGCAGTACTTC
16 | NA | TRBD2 | TRBJ2-5 | TRBV9 | CASSVGIAGAQETQYF | TGTGCCAGCAGCGTAGGCATAGCGGGAGCTCAAGAGACCCAGTACTTC
18 | many | NA | TRBJ1-5 | TRBV6-2/TRBV6-3 | CASSYSIWGGISNQPQHF | TGTGCCAGCAGTTACTCGATCTGGGGAGGAATTAGCAATCAGCCCCAGCATTTT
13 | medium-sized | NA | TRBJ2-2 | TRBV28 | CASSTPYTGELFF | TGTGCCAGCAGCACCCCCTACACCGGGGAGCTGTTTTTT
12 | NA | TRBD1 | TRBJ1-2 | TRBV30 | CAWSVKKGGPLF | TGTGCCTGGAGTGTAAAAAAAGGGGGCCCCCTGTTC
14 | many | NA | TRBJ1-3 | TRBV7-9 | CASRTGPSGNTIYF | TGTGCCAGCAGGACGGGCCCCTCTGGAAACACCATATATTTT
15 | many | TRBD1 | TRBJ2-5 | TRBV7-3 | CASSFTTGAGETQYF | TGTGCCAGCAGCTTTACGACAGGGGCGGGAGAGACCCAGTACTTC
15 | many | TRBD1 | TRBJ2-2 | TRBV12-3/TRBV12-4 | CASSSALPGGAELFF | TGTGCCAGCAGTTCCGCCCTGCCAGGGGGCGCGGAGCTGTTTTTT
13 | NA | NA | TRBJ2-3 | TRBV12-3/TRBV12-4 | CASSGQSADTQYF | TGTGCCAGCAGCGGACAGAGCGCAGATACGCAGTATTTT
11 | many | NA | TRBJ2-7 | TRBV28 | CATWAGGEQYF | TGTGCTACGTGGGCTGGTGGGGAGCAGTACTTC
13 | few | NA | TRBJ2-7 | TRBV28 | CASSSSQTYEQYF | TGTGCCAGCAGTTCGTCACAGACCTACGAGCAGTACTTC
14 | few | NA | TRBJ2-2 | TRBV6-1 | CASSQGPSTGELFF | TGTGCCAGCAGTCAGGGACCCTCCACCGGGGAGCTGTTTTTT
13 | NA | NA | TRBJ1-2 | TRBV12-3/TRBV12-4 | CASSLGGFYGYTF | TGTGCCAGCAGTCTGGGGGGGTTCTATGGCTACACCTTC
18 | NA | TRBD1 | TRBJ2-4 | TRBV7-6 | CASSRDRGQSGAKNIQYF | TGTGCCAGCAGCCGCGACAGGGGGCAGAGTGGGGCCAAAAACATTCAGTACTTC
14 | NA | TRBD2 | TRBJ2-7 | TRBV11-2 | CASNPSGSPYEQYF | TGTGCCAGCAACCCTAGCGGCAGCCCTTACGAGCAGTACTTC
15 | many | TRBD1 | TRBJ1-5 | TRBV6-1 | CASSSQGFSNQPQHF | TGTGCCAGCAGCTCACAGGGGTTCAGCAATCAGCCCCAGCATTTT
13 | few | TRBD1 | TRBJ2-7 | TRBV18 | CASSLPGQGDFYF | TGTGCCAGCTCACTGCCGGGACAGGGGGACTTCTACTTC
14 | medium-sized | NA | TRBJ1-5 | TRBV27 | CASSFRGSNQPQHF | TGTGCCAGCAGTTTCAGGGGAAGCAATCAGCCCCAGCATTTT
15 | many | TRBD2 | TRBJ2-5 | TRBV7-9 | CASSFGGGQQETQYF | TGTGCCAGCAGCTTCGGCGGGGGGCAACAAGAGACCCAGTACTTC
15 | many | NA | TRBJ1-4 | TRBV27 | CASSFLPRPNEKLFF | TGTGCCAGCAGTTTCCTACCACGACCGAATGAAAAACTGTTTTTT
12 | many | NA | TRBJ1-1 | TRBV5-1 | CASSLDQGEAFF | TGCGCCAGCAGCTTGGATCAAGGGGAAGCTTTCTTT
15 | medium-sized | NA | TRBJ1-2 | TRBV7-8 | CASSMVRGADYGYTF | TGTGCCAGCAGCATGGTCCGGGGAGCGGACTATGGCTACACCTTC
14 | NA | NA | TRBJ2-1 | TRBV4-3 | CASSPGGAVNEQFF | TGCGCCAGCAGCCCCGGAGGGGCAGTGAATGAGCAGTTCTTC
14 | few | NA | TRBJ2-1 | TRBV6-2/TRBV6-3 | CASLPDSSYNEQFF | TGTGCCAGTTTACCGGACAGCTCCTACAATGAGCAGTTCTTC
15 | many | NA | TRBJ2-3 | TRBV5-1 | CASSAAGAETDTQYF | TGCGCCAGCAGCGCCGCGGGTGCCGAGACAGATACGCAGTATTTT
16 | many | TRBD2 | TRBJ2-1 | TRBV10-1 | CASSETGLAGAQEQFF | TGCGCCAGCAGTGAGACGGGACTAGCGGGGGCTCAGGAGCAGTTCTTC
14 | many | TRBD2 | TRBJ2-3 | TRBV10-3 | CAIKLSGGLDTQYF | TGTGCCATCAAGTTGTCGGGGGGGCTGGATACGCAGTATTTT
14 | many | TRBD1 | TRBJ1-1 | TRBV29-1 | CSAWDSNMNTEAFF | TGCAGCGCCTGGGACAGTAACATGAACACTGAAGCTTTCTTT
12 | NA | NA | TRBJ2-3 | TRBV5-1 | CASSFDADTQYF | TGCGCCAGCAGCTTTGATGCAGATACGCAGTATTTT
12 | many | NA | TRBJ2-7 | TRBV20-1 | CSARKQTIEQYF | TGCAGTGCTAGAAAGCAGACGATCGAGCAGTACTTC
14 | few | NA | TRBJ1-1 | TRBV11-1 | CASSFISGDTEAFF | TGTGCCAGCAGCTTCATCTCAGGGGACACTGAAGCTTTCTTT
13 | many | TRBD1 | TRBJ1-1 | TRBV7-2 | CASSIDRDTEAFF | TGTGCCAGCAGCATCGACAGGGACACTGAAGCTTTCTTT
17 | many | NA | TRBJ2-7 | TRBV5-1 | CASSLTGSRGGAYEQYF | TGCGCCAGCAGCTTAACAGGCAGTAGGGGGGGAGCCTACGAGCAGTACTTC